The 3 T cell receptor beta chains in this list originate from one sample, sequenced in a study of T-cell reconstitution after alpha-beta-depleted transplantation in children. During its preparation, the TCRbeta library received unique molecular identifiers. MiXCR, run by TCRdb on the PCR reads, gives a single entry per CDR3 protein. The sample lists about 540,000 distinct CDR3 sequences; around 18% were seen once. The sequences come from PBMCs from the stem cell graft donor, collected from the stem cell graft. The receptors stem from a human donor who donated a stem cell graft to a child with acute lymphoblastic leukemia.

This clonotype has a handful of counts. This chain links TRBV4-1 with TRBJ2-3; 10 bases match TRBD2. Germline V lookup: CDR1 MGHRA, CDR2 YSYEKL. The CDR3 totals 18 residues. V lost 1 base and J lost 0; bases outside the gene matches: 7. CDR3 amino acids: CASSQVLAGLPSTDTQYF. In DNA, the CDR3 is TGCGCCAGCAGCCAAGTACTAGCGGGACTACCTAGCACAGATACGCAGTATTTT.

This chain uses TRBV6-1 with TRBJ1-1, with unresolved D. The germline V gene has CDR1 MNHNS and CDR2 SASEGT. The CDR3 extends over 15 amino acids. V was clipped by 1 base and J by 0 bases, with 9 bases between them. CDR3 sequence: CASSEDVRLNTEAFF. CDR3 nucleotides: TGTGCCAGCAGTGAAGATGTACGCCTGAACACTGAAGCTTTCTTT.

In its sample, this clonotype was seen a few times. The chain joins TRBV5-1 to TRBJ2-3; TRBD1 is a possible D gene (6 bases). The CDR3 spans 15 residues. The germline CDR1 and CDR2 sequences are SGHRS and YFSETQ. Trimming took off 2 bases at V and 0 bases at J, with 10 bases between the two ends. In nucleotides, the CDR3 is TGCGCCAGCAGCTTCCCGGGACACAGCACAGATACGCAGTATTTT. It translates to CASSFPGHSTDTQYF.